This TCR beta chain was observed in a study of cytomegalovirus exposure and HLA in healthy donors. Study outcomes and limitations: The study designated 150 to 200 TCR beta chains cytomegalovirus-associated. A missense variant in DCLRE1C was later tied to TCR beta V- and J-gene trimming.

A note on this clone: The antigen is undetermined.

The PCR used 60 Vbeta and 13 Jbeta primers. In the original workflow: An analysis performed later counted 60 million to 90 million unique TCR beta chains (roughly 11 million of them shared). Data came from immunoSEQ multiplex PCR; TCRdb stores just in-frame clones and leaves some out. That table supplies the V and J calls and clone size; D and trimming were determined from the DNA. Here the sample spans approximately 180,000 clones, over 60% being singletons. The sample taken for sequencing was PBMCs. This receptor was taken from a woman aged 35 to 49 in good health and CMV-seronegative.

CDR3 sequence reads: CASTWLAGVPDTQYF. DNA of the CDR3: TGCGCCAGCACCTGGCTAGCGGGAGTCCCAGATACGCAGTATTTT. The chain joins TRBV5-1 to TRBJ2-3; 10 bases are a match to TRBD2. With V trimmed by 6 bases and J by 4 bases, 8 bases remained unmatched. There are 15 residues in the CDR3. The V gene's germline CDR1 is SGHRS and CDR2 YFSETQ.